Below, one T cell receptor beta chain is given with its context. This entry belongs to a study of blood T cell repertoires in COVID-19. Study overall: PBMCs, B-cell-depleted T cells, or T cells provided the cDNA or gDNA that made up the material.

Method: immunoSEQ multiplex PCR; TCRdb's copy keeps in-frame clones and lacks some. The sample records about 330,000 clones, 87% being singletons. Recovery meant two consecutive negative NP/OP PCR tests, professional clearance, or resolved symptoms. This clonotype originated in a woman aged 25-40 years who had recovered from COVID-19. The specimen sequenced was PBMCs or T cells enriched from blood (not recorded which).

The CDR3 coding sequence is TGCGCCAGCAGCCAAGACCTGGCCGGGGGAAACACCATATATTTT. Protein sequence: CASSQDLAGGNTIYF. J is TRBJ1-3 and V is TRBV4-1; no clear D gene. The CDR3 loop spans 15 amino acids. V lost 0 bases and J 4 bases, leaving 10 bases between the germline ends. Per germline, CDR1 MGHRA and CDR2 YSYEKL.